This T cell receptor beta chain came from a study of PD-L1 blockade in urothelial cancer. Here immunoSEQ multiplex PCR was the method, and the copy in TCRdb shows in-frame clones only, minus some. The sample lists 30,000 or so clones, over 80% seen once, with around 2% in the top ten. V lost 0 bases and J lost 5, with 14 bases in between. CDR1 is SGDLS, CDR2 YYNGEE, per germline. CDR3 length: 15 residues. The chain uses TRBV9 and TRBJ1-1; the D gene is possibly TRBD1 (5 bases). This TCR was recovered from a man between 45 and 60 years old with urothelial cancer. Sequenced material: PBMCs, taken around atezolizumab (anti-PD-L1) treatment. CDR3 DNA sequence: TGTGCCAGCAGCGTAGAAGGGCCGCGGGGGACTGAAGCTTTCTTT. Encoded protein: CASSVEGPRGTEAFF.